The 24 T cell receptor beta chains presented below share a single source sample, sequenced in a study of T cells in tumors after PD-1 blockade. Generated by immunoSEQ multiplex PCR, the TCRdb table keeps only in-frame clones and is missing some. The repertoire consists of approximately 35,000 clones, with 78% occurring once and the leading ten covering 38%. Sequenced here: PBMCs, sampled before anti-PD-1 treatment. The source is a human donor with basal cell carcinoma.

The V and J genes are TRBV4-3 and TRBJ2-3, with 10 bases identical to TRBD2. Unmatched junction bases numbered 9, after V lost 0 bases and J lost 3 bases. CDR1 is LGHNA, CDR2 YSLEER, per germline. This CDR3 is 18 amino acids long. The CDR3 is CASSQDLAGGRRTDTQYF. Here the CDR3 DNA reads TGCGCCAGCAGCCAAGACTTAGCGGGGGGCCGACGAACAGATACGCAGTATTTT.

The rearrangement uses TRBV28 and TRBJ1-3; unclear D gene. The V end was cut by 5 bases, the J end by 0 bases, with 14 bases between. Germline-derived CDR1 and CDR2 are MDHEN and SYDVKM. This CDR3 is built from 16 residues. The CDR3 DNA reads TGTGCCAGCAGTCCCTGGACCGGAGACTCTGGAAACACCATATATTTT. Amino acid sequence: CASSPWTGDSGNTIYF.

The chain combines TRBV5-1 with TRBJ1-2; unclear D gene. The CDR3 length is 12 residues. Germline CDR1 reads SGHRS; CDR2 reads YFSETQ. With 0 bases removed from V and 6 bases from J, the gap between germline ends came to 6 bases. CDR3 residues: CASSLGLDGYTF. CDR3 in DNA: TGCGCCAGCAGCTTGGGTCTAGATGGCTACACCTTC.

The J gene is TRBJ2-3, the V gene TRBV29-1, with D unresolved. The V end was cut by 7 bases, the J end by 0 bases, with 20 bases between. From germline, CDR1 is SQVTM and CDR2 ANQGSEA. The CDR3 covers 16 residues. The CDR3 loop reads CSAIASHWGSTDTQYF. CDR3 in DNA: TGCAGCGCCATCGCAAGTCACTGGGGAAGCACAGATACGCAGTATTTT.

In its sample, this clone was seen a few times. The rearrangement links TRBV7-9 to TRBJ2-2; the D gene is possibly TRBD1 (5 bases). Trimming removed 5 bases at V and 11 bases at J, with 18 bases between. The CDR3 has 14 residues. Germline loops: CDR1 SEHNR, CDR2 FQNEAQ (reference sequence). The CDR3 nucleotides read TGTGCCAGCAGCAAAGGGGCTATCCAACCTGAGCTGTTTTTT. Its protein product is CASSKGAIQPELFF.

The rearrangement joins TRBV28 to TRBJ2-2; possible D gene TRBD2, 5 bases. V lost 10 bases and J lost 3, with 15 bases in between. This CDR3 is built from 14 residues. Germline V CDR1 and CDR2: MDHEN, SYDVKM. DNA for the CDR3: TGTGCCATTCTTCGGTCCGGGGACACCGGGGAGCTGTTTTTT. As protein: CAILRSGDTGELFF.

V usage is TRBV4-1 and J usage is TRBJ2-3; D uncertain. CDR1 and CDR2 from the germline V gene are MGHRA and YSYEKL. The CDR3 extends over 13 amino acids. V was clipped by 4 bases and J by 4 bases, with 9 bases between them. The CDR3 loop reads CASSPLWADTQYF. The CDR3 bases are TGCGCCAGCAGCCCCTTGTGGGCAGATACGCAGTATTTT.

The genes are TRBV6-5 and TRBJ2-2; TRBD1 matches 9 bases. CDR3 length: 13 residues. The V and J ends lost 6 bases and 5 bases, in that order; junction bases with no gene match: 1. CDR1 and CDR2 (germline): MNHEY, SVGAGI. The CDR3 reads CASRGQGTGELFF. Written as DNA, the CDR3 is TGTGCCAGCAGAGGACAGGGGACCGGGGAGCTGTTTTTT.

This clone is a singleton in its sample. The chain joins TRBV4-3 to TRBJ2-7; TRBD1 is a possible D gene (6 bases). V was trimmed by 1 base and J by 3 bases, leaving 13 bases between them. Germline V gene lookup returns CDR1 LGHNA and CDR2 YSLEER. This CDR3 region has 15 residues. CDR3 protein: CASSQGQGPFYEQYF. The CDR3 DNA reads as TGCGCCAGCAGCCAAGGGCAGGGGCCCTTCTACGAGCAGTACTTC.

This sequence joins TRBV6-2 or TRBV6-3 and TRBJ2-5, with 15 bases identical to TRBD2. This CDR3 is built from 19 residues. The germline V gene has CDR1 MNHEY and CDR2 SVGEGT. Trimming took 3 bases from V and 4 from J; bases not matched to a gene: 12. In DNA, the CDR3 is TGTGCCAGCAGTTATTCCCCGGGACTAGCGGGAGGTCTTGCAGAGACCCAGTACTTC. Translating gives CASSYSPGLAGGLAETQYF.

The CDR3 sequence: CASSFFGRPEVGELFF. DNA for the CDR3: TGTGCCAGCAGTTTCTTCGGGAGGCCCGAAGTGGGGGAGCTGTTTTTT. The chain combines TRBV28 with TRBJ2-2, with 7 nucleotides matching TRBD2. Germline V gene sequence: CDR1 MDHEN, CDR2 SYDVKM. The length of the CDR3 is 16 residues. V lost 3 bases and J lost 8; bases outside the gene matches: 12.

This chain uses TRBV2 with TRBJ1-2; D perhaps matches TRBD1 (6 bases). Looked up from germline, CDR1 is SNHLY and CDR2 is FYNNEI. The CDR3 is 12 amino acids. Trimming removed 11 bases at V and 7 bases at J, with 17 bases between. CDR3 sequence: CARKWGGPGYTF. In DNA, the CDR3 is TGTGCCCGCAAGTGGGGGGGGCCTGGCTACACCTTC.

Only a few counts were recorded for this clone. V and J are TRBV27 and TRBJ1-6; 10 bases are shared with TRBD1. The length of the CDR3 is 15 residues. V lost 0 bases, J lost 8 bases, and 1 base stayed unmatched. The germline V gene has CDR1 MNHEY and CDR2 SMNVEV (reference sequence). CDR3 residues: CASSLSGTGDSPLHF. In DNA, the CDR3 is TGTGCCAGCAGTTTATCTGGGACAGGGGATTCACCCCTCCACTTT.

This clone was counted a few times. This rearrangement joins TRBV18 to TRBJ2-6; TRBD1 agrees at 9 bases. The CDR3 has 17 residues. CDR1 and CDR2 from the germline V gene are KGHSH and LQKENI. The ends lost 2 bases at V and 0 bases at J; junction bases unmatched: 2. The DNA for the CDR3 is TGTGCCAGCTCACCAAGGACAGGGGTCTCTGGGGCCAACGTCCTGACTTTC. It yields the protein CASSPRTGVSGANVLTF.

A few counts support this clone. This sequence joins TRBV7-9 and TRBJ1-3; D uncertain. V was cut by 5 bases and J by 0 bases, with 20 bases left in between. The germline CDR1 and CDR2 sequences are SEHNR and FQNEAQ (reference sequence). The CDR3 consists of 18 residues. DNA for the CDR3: TGTGCCAGCAGCCCACAGACACTTACTTTTTCCTCTGGAAACACCATATATTTT. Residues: CASSPQTLTFSSGNTIYF.

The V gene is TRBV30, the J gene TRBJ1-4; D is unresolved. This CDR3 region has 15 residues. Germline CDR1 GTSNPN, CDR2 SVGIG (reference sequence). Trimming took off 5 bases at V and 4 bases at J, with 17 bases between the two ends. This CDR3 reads CAWGDGSASNEKLFF. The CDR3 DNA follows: TGTGCCTGGGGCGACGGAAGCGCGAGTAATGAAAAACTGTTTTTT.

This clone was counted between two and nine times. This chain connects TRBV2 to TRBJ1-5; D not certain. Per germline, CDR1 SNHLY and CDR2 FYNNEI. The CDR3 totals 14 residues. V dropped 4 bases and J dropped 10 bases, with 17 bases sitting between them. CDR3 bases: TGTGCCAGCAGTGGCCCATCGGGATCAGGTCCCCAGCATTTT. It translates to CASSGPSGSGPQHF.

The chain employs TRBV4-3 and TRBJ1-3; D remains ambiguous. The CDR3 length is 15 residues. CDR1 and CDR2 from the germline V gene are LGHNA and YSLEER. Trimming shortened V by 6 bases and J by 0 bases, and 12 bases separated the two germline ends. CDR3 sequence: CASRPEVRSGNTIYF. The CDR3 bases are TGCGCCAGCAGACCGGAGGTCCGCTCTGGAAACACCATATATTTT.

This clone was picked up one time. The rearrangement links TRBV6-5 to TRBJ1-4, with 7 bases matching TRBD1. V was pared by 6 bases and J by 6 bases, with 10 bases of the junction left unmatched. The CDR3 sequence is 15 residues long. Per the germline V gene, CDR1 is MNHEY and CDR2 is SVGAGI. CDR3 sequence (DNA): TGTGCCAGCAGCCGAAGCCAAGGGGGCGATGAAAAACTGTTTTTT. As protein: CASSRSQGGDEKLFF.

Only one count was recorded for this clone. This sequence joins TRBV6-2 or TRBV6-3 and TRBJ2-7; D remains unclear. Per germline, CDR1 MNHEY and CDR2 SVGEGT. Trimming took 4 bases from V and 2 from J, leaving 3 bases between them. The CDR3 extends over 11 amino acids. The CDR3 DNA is TGTGCCAGCAGTTTGACCTACGAGCAGTACTTC. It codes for CASSLTYEQYF.

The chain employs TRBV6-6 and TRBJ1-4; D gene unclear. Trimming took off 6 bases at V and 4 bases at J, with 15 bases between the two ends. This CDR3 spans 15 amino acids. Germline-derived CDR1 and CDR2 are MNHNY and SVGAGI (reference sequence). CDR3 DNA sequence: TGTGCCAGCAGCCTCCTGGGCGGCGATAATGAAAAACTGTTTTTT. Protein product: CASSLLGGDNEKLFF.

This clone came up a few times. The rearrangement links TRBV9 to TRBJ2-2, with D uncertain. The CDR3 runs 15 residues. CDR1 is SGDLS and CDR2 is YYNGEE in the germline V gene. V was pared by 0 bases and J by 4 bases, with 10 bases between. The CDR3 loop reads CASSVVEQTTGELFF. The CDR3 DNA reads TGTGCCAGCAGCGTAGTCGAACAGACCACCGGGGAGCTGTTTTTT. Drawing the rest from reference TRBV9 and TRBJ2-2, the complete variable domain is DSGVTQTPKHLITATGQRVTLRCSPRSGDLSVYWYQQSLDQGLQFLIQYYNGEERAKGNILERFSAQQFPDLHSELNLSSLELGDSALYFCASSVVEQTTGELFFGEGSRLTVL.

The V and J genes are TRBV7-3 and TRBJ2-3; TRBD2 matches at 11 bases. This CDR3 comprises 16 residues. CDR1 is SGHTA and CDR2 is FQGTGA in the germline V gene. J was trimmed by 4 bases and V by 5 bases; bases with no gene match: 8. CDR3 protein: CASSPYSGRGADTQYF. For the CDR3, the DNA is TGTGCCAGCAGCCCCTATAGCGGGAGGGGTGCAGATACGCAGTATTTT.

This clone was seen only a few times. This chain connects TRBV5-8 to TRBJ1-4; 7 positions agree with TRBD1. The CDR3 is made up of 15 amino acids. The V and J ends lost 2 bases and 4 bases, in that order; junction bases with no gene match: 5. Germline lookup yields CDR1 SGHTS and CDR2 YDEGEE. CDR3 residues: CASSLTGVDNEKLFF. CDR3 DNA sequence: TGTGCCAGCAGCTTAACAGGGGTGGATAATGAAAAACTGTTTTTT. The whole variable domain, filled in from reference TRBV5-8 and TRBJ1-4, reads EAGVTQSPTHLIKTRGQQATLRCSPISGHTSVYWYQQALGLGLQFLLWYDEGEERNRGNFPPRFSGRQFPNYSSELNVNALELEDSALYLCASSLTGVDNEKLFFGSGTQLSVL.